This TCR beta chain was recovered during a study of CD8+ T cells in alopecia areata. As to treatment: oral pan-JAK inhibitor, 5-10 mg twice daily. Extracted from the samples, RNA was reverse transcribed into cDNA to serve as the sequencing template. Assay: immunoSEQ multiplex PCR; the TCRdb copy retains only in-frame clones and omits some. The table has under 95,000 clones, more than 65% seen once. The CDR3 sequence is 15 residues long. Trimming cost V 3 bases and J 6 bases; bases outside gene matches: 4. Germline loops: CDR1 SEHNR, CDR2 FQNEAQ (reference sequence). This sequence was found in a human donor with alopecia areata. The V gene is TRBV7-9, the J gene TRBJ2-1; 11 nucleotides match TRBD2. The material sequenced was CD8+ T cells sorted from blood, taken at week 44, from a patient treated with tofacitinib. In DNA form, the CDR3 reads TGTGCCAGCAGCTTTGTAGCGGGGGGGCTCAATGAGCAGTTCTTC. Its protein product is CASSFVAGGLNEQFF.